This TCR beta chain was captured by sequencing in a study of cytomegalovirus exposure and HLA in healthy donors. Study-level findings and limits: In a later analysis, TCR beta V- and J-gene trimming was associated with a missense DCLRE1C variant. In presence/absence analyses, roughly uniform sequencing depth across donors was assumed. Most TCRs appeared rarely, but some public TCRs recurred in many donors.

CDR1 is MNHNY and CDR2 is SVGAGI in the germline V gene (reference sequence). The CDR3 totals 15 residues. V gave up 7 bases and J gave up 0 bases; unmatched junction bases: 9. With 60 Vbeta and 13 Jbeta primers, the PCR was carried out. Here immunoSEQ multiplex PCR was the method, and the copy in TCRdb shows in-frame clones only, minus some. The data contain around 200,000 clones, around 78% of them singletons. With respect to this clone: No antigen is known for it.

The rearrangement uses TRBV6-6 and TRBJ2-7; 7 nucleotides agree with TRBD1. The TCR was taken from a young woman in good health and CMV-seropositive. Sequencing used PBMCs. CDR3 nucleotide sequence: TGTGCCAGCACTCTTGACAGGGCTAACTCCTACGAGCAGTACTTC. It specifies CASTLDRANSYEQYF.